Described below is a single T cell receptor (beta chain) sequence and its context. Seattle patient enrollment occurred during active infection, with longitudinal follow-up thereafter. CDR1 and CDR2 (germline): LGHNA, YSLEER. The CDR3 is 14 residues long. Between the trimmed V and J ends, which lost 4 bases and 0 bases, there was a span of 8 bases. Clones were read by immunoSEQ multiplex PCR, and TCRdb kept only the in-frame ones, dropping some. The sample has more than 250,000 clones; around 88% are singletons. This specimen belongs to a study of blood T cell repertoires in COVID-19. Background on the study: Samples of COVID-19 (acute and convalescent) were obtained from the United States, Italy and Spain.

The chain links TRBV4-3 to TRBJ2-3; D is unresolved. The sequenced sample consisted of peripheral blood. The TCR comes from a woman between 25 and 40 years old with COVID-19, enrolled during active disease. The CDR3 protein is CASSRLGSTDTQYF. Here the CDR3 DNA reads TGCGCCAGCAGCCGACTTGGGAGCACAGATACGCAGTATTTT.